This T cell receptor beta chain was documented in a study of beta chain features in type 1 diabetes (dated by TCRdb to 2016 to 2019). Context from the whole study: Mean age, gender distribution, total cell number and subset yield were not different between patients and healthy donors. A total of 85 million to 140 million sorted cells were examined across all samples, and a strong correlation was observed between cell number per subset and RNA yield. The study compared the TCRB repertoires of sorted circulating CD4+ T cell subsets in recently diagnosed type 1 diabetes patients with those in matched healthy donors. Regulatory and stem cell-like memory subsets were obtained from only 8 patients and roughly eight healthy donors, while naive and central memory subsets were obtained from all 28 donors.

Via the germline V gene, CDR1 is SGHAT and CDR2 FQNNGV. The CDR3 runs 13 residues from the cysteine to the phenylalanine. This entry keeps only the CDR3 DNA: 39 bases, framed from base 1. At the junction V is shortened by 1 base and J by 5 bases, with 5 bases in between. This clone appeared a few times. The antigen this receptor binds is unknown. No quality values exist for individual bases; no much larger clone is one base distant. Each donor gave one peripheral blood draw, averaging approximately 120 mL, which was collected into heparinised tubes. A BD FACSAria II and a panel including CD45RO, CCR7, CD25, CD127, CD95 and CD27 were used to sort naive, central memory, regulatory and stem cell-like memory CD4+ T cells. All sorted populations exceeded 95% purity. PBMCs were isolated right away by Lymphoprep density gradient centrifugation and were stained directly, without culture. So that batch effects would be minimized, each experiment stained and sorted samples in pairs, pairing one healthy donor with one patient.

General findings and caveats noted by the study authors: PCR may preferentially amplify shorter templates, but because patient and control samples were amplified and corrected together, any resulting skew would affect both groups equally. Because cDNA rather than genomic DNA was sequenced, highly expressing activated cells could have been over-represented, although no difference in activation and CD3 levels was found between groups. Because small numbers of individuals were included in the HLA sub-analyses, any influence of HLA type on TCRB rearrangement was left unresolved. At VDJ recombination sites, type 1 diabetes patients had fewer insertions and more deleted nucleotides, which implies abnormalities in thymic rearrangement. Naive, central memory and regulatory TCRB repertoires appeared to be more similar among patients than among healthy donors. A moderate but significant shortening of TCRB CDR3 length was observed in type 1 diabetes patients in all four CD4+ subsets.

The High Capacity cDNA Reverse Transcription Kit was used to reverse transcribe all of the isolated RNA, meaning that expressed TCRB transcripts were what got sequenced. Naive, central memory and regulatory T cell samples underwent deep immunoSEQ sequencing, averaging around 4 million total reads per sample. Sorted cells were lysed in RLT buffer, and RNA was extracted using DNase-treated RNeasy Micro or Mini kits according to cell number. To prevent cross-contamination, every cell subset was processed on its own, while patient and healthy donor samples were processed together. Using the immunoSEQ multiplex PCR, TCRB sequences were amplified from cDNA into 87-bp fragments spanning the CDR3 region. Sequencing of the amplicons was performed on the Illumina HiSeq platform. Regarding the original processing steps: PCR bias was computationally corrected using synthetic template baselines, reads within Hamming distance 2 were collapsed, and singletons that could not be merged were discarded. Reads were aligned to IMGT to assign V, D and J genes, CDR3 length, and insertions or deletions at six rearrangement sites. Within each subset, clonotype counts were normalized to sorted cell number, and only after that were true diversity and Gini coefficients computed with the tcR R package. Repertoire sharing was quantified using the overlap coefficient calculated on TCRB nucleotide sequences. As a proxy for the pre-selection repertoire, out-of-frame TCRB sequences from naive cells were analyzed. TCRdb's version of the immuneACCESS table is confined to in-frame rearrangements and falls short of the full clone set. An unresolved V gene accounts for under half of the shortfall where checked; the remainder is of unknown origin. The V and J calls and clone size come from that table; D and trimming were worked out from the DNA. The sample records 970,000 or so clones, roughly 17% of which are singletons. Together, the top ten hold around 0.02% of the sample.

The receptor comes from a woman under 30 in good health. The chain uses TRBV11-2 and TRBJ2-2, with the D gene call left open. Sequenced input: naive CD4+ T cells from blood. Read against the paper, the sample's cell subset or site label means: true naive CD4+ T cells. CDR3 reads: CASSLAWTGELFF. The DNA sequence follows: TGTGCCAGCAGCTTAGCTTGGACCGGGGAGCTGTTTTTT.